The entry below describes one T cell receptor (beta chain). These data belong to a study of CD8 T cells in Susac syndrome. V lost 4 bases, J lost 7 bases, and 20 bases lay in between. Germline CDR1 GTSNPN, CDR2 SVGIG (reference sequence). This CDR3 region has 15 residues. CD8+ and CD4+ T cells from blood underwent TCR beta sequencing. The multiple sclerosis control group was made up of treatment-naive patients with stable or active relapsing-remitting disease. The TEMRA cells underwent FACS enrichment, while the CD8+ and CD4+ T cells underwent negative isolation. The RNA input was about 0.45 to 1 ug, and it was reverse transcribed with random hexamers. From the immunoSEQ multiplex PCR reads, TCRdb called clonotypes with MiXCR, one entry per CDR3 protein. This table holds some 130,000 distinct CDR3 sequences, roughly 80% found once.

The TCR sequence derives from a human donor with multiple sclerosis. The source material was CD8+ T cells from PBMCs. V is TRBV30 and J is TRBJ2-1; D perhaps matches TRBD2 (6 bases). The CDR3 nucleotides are TGTGCCTGGACTCTTTTTGGGACTGCTCTTAATGAGCAGTTCTTC. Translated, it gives CAWTLFGTALNEQFF.